These 15 T cell receptor beta chains came from one sample sequenced in a study of T cells in Graves' hyperthyroidism and ophthalmopathy. TCR beta CDR3 regions were amplified from RNA. First-round RT-PCR of the TCR CDR3 relied on the HTBI primer set. TCRdb used MiXCR to reprocess the multiplex PCR reads, holding one entry per CDR3 protein. The top ten hold roughly 30% of the sample, which has around 690,000 distinct CDR3 sequences, less than 25% seen once. The sequenced sample was blood. The receptors originated from a man aged 25-45 years with Graves' ophthalmopathy.

The chain couples TRBV6-2 or TRBV6-3 to TRBJ2-2; no firm D call. CDR3 size: 14 residues. Germline values: CDR1 MNHEY, CDR2 SVGEGT. With 3 bases removed from V and 8 bases from J, the gap between germline ends came to 13 bases. The CDR3 loop reads CASSYGVIGGELFF. The CDR3 DNA is TGTGCCAGCAGTTATGGAGTTATAGGTGGGGAGCTGTTTTTT.

This clonotype was seen ten or more times. As DNA, the CDR3 is TGCAGTGCTCACCACAGGGGGTCGACCAGCACAGATACGCAGTATTTT. This encodes CSAHHRGSTSTDTQYF. The chain uses TRBV20-1 and TRBJ2-3, with 8 bases that match TRBD1. The CDR3 has 16 amino acids. J was trimmed by 0 bases and V by 5 bases; bases with no gene match: 10. Germline V CDR1 and CDR2: DFQATT, SNEGSKA (reference sequence).

The chain uses TRBV19 and TRBJ1-5; tentative D call: TRBD1 (5 bases). Deletions cut 5 bases from V and 6 bases from J, with 20 bases between. Germline V gene sequence: CDR1 LNHDA, CDR2 SQIVND (reference sequence). There are 16 residues in the CDR3. The CDR3 reads CASSPGGTVVGQPQHF. CDR3 in DNA: TGTGCCAGTAGTCCCGGGGGGACGGTAGTAGGTCAGCCCCAGCATTTT.

This clonotype turned up a few times. The genes are TRBV2 and TRBJ1-5; D is unclear. Germline CDR1 reads SNHLY; CDR2 reads FYNNEI. The CDR3 runs 15 residues. The ends were cut back, 4 bases at V and 1 base at J, with 11 bases in the middle. The CDR3 loop is CASSGPSWSNQPQHF. CDR3 sequence (DNA): TGTGCCAGCAGTGGACCCTCTTGGAGCAATCAGCCCCAGCATTTT.

The V gene is TRBV20-1, the J gene TRBJ2-3; possible D gene TRBD1, 6 bases. V was pared by 1 base and J by 1 base, with 12 bases between. CDR3 length: 15 residues. Germline V CDR1 and CDR2: DFQATT, SNEGSKA (reference sequence). Here the CDR3 DNA reads TGCAGTGCTAGAGCCAATGAGGGGGGCACAGATACGCAGTATTTT. Protein: CSARANEGGTDTQYF.

The chain joins TRBV29-1 to TRBJ2-7; TRBD2 agrees at 14 bases. Germline V gene sequence: CDR1 SQVTM, CDR2 ANQGSEA. The CDR3 loop spans 14 amino acids. V shed 6 bases, J shed 6 bases, and the junction held 7 bases outside the gene matches. The CDR3 bases are TGCAGCGTCCACCCGGGACTAGCGGGAGTCGAGCAGTACTTC. Encoded protein: CSVHPGLAGVEQYF.

This chain links TRBV19 with TRBJ1-5, with D uncertain. The germline gives CDR1 LNHDA, CDR2 SQIVND (reference sequence). Trimming removed 3 bases from V and 4 bases from J, with 22 bases in between. The CDR3 is 18 residues long. The CDR3 DNA sequence: TGTGCCAGTAGTATGGGATTTGGAGGAGGAGGGTCGAATCAGCCCCAGCATTTT. Translated: CASSMGFGGGGSNQPQHF.

This clonotype was counted ten times or more. The chain has TRBV11-2 and TRBJ2-7; the match to TRBD1 covers 9 bases. CDR1 is SGHAT and CDR2 is FQNNGV in the germline V gene. The CDR3 is made up of 15 amino acids. The junction had 4 bases not matched to a gene; V was cut back by 3 bases and J by 1 base. DNA of the CDR3: TGTGCCAGCAGCTTCGGACAGGGGAGATCCTACGAGCAGTACTTC. Translated: CASSFGQGRSYEQYF.

This clonotype was seen many times. The rearrangement links TRBV7-8 to TRBJ2-7; TRBD2 agrees at 8 bases. After removal of 5 bases from V and 5 bases from J, the junction contained 8 bases not matched to a gene. Germline V gives CDR1 SGHVS, CDR2 FQNEAQ. This CDR3 contains 14 residues. CDR3 coding DNA: TGTGCCAGCAGCCTATATCCGGGAGGGCACGAGCAGTACTTC. It codes for CASSLYPGGHEQYF.

The J gene is TRBJ2-7, the V gene TRBV6-8; 8 nucleotides align to TRBD2. Per the germline V gene, CDR1 is MNHGY and CDR2 is SAAAGT. Losses at the gene ends were 6 bases for V and 7 bases for J; bases not matched to a gene: 11. This CDR3 has 14 amino acids. The CDR3 is CASSPGLEKWEQYF. Here the CDR3 DNA reads TGTGCCAGCAGCCCGGGACTAGAAAAATGGGAGCAGTACTTC.

CDR3 amino acids: CASSYPAGGDNEQFF. CDR3 DNA: TGTGCCAGCAGCTATCCGGCGGGAGGGGACAATGAGCAGTTCTTC. V and J are TRBV6-1 and TRBJ2-1; TRBD2 aligns across 9 bases. The CDR3 consists of 15 residues. The germline gives CDR1 MNHNS, CDR2 SASEGT. The V gene end was trimmed by 6 bases and the J gene end by 5 bases; junction bases not matched to a gene: 8.

The V gene is TRBV5-1, the J gene TRBJ1-4; the D gene is possibly TRBD1 (5 bases). Per the germline V gene, CDR1 is SGHRS and CDR2 is YFSETQ. V lost 0 bases and J lost 8, with 17 bases in between. CDR3 size: 16 residues. The chain's CDR3 is CASSLGSVGDGEKLFF. The CDR3 region has the DNA TGCGCCAGCAGCTTGGGGTCGGTAGGGGACGGCGAAAAACTGTTTTTT.

The rearrangement links TRBV19 to TRBJ2-7; TRBD2 is a possible D gene (5 bases). This CDR3 region has 17 residues. Germline CDR1 reads LNHDA; CDR2 reads SQIVND (reference sequence). The V end was cut by 6 bases, the J end by 3 bases, with 24 bases between. The CDR3 spells CASSLGNYRDPFYEQYF. The CDR3 DNA reads as TGTGCCAGTAGCCTCGGGAACTACCGGGATCCATTCTACGAGCAGTACTTC.

V and J are TRBV20-1 and TRBJ2-7, with D possibly TRBD2 on 6 matching bases. Per germline, CDR1 DFQATT and CDR2 SNEGSKA (reference sequence). There are 14 residues in the CDR3. Deletions cut 6 bases from V and 2 bases from J, with 17 bases between. This CDR3 is CSAAGRRPTYEQYF. CDR3 nucleotides: TGCAGTGCAGCCGGGAGAAGGCCCACCTACGAGCAGTACTTC.

There are a few counts of this clonotype. The chain is built from TRBV28 and TRBJ2-2; the D is unclear. Per germline, CDR1 MDHEN and CDR2 SYDVKM. This CDR3 region has 13 residues. Trimming removed 8 bases at V and 1 base at J, with 8 bases between. Here the CDR3 DNA reads TGTGCCAGCCTCTACGGGAACACCGGGGAGCTGTTTTTT. Protein: CASLYGNTGELFF.